This T cell receptor beta chain was sequenced for a study of spatial heterogeneity in lung cancer. The time point is: sample taken at primary tumor resection. Points from the study as a whole: The recorded estimate of tumor T cell coverage is roughly 7% for alpha chains and about 14% for beta chains. For expanded intratumoral alpha and beta TCRs, counts tracked tumor mutation counts.

One entry per CDR3 protein, called by TCRdb with MiXCR from the 5' RACE reads. The table lists more than 10,000 distinct CDR3 sequences, approximately 14% of them singletons. This clonotype was detected many times. Its antigen is unknown. This specimen was lung tumor tissue, taken at surgery. This receptor was obtained from a male donor with early-stage non-small cell lung cancer.

CDR3 amino acids: CASSPRERQFF. CDR3 sequence (DNA): TGTGCCAGCAGCCCGCGGGAGCGGCAGTTCTTC. J is TRBJ2-1 and V is TRBV7-2; 7 bases align to TRBD2. Germline V lookup: CDR1 SGHTA, CDR2 FQGNSA. This CDR3 spans 11 amino acids. V shed 5 bases, J shed 12 bases, and the junction held 4 bases outside the gene matches.